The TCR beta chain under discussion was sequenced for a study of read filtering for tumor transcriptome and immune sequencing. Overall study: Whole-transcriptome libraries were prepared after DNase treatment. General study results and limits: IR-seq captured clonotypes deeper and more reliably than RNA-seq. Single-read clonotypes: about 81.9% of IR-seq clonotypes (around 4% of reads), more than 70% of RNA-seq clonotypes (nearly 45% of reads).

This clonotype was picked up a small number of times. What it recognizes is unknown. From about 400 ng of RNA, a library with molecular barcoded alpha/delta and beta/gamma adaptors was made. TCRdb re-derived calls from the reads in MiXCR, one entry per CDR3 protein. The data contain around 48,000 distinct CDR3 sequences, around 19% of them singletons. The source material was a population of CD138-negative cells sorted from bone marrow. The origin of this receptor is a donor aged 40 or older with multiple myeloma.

The chain's CDR3 is CATSGGTSNQPQHF. CDR3 nucleotides: TGTGCCACCAGTGGGGGGACCAGCAATCAGCCCCAGCATTTT. The chain links TRBV24-1 to TRBJ1-5; perhaps TRBD1 as D (5 bases). The CDR3 is 14 residues long. Germline CDR1 reads KGHDR; CDR2 reads SFDVKD. Trimming removed 5 bases from V and 1 base from J, with 8 bases in between.